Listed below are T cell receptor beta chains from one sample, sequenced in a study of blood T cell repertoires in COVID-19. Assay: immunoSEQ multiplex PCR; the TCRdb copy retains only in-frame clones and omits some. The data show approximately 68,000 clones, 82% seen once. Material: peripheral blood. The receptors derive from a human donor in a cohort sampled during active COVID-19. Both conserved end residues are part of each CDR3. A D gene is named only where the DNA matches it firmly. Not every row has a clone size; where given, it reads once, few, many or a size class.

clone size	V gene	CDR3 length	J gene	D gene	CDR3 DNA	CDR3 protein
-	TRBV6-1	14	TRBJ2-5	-	TGTGCCAGCAGTGAGGGCATCAGCAAAGAGACCCAGTACTTC	CASSEGISKETQYF
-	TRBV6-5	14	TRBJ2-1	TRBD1	TGTGCCAGCAGTCCCGGGACAGGGCTGAATGAGCAGTTCTTC	CASSPGTGLNEQFF
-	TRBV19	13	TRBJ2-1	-	TGTGCCAGTAGTCAGGGGTATATGGATGAGCAGTTCTTC	CASSQGYMDEQFF
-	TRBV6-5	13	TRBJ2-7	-	TGTGCCAGCAGCCTGTCTCCCTCCTACGAGCAGTACTTC	CASSLSPSYEQYF
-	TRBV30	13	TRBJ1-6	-	TGTGCCTGGACAGGCCTAGGGGATTCACCCCTCCACTTT	CAWTGLGDSPLHF
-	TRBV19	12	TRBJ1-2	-	TGTGCCAGTAATCGGGATTACTATGGCTACACCTTC	CASNRDYYGYTF
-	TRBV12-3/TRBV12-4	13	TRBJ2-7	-	TGTGCCAGCAGTGAGAATACAGGAATCGAGCAGTACTTC	CASSENTGIEQYF
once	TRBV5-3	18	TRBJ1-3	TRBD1	TGTGCCAGAAGCGGATTGGAGACAGGGTCAAACTCTGGAAACACCATATATTTT	CARSGLETGSNSGNTIYF
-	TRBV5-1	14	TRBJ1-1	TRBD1	TGCGCCAGCAGCTCAACGACTTGGACAGGGAAGGCTTTCTTT	CASSSTTWTGKAFF
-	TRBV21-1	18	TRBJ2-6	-	TGTGCCAGCACCTCGAGGGGGCATGGTTGGGCTGGGGCCAACGTCCTGACTTTC	CASTSRGHGWAGANVLTF
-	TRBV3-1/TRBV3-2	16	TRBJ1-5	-	TGTGCCAGCAGCCCCAGGGGAGACCTAGGGAGTCAGCCCCAGCATTTT	CASSPRGDLGSQPQHF
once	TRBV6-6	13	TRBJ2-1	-	TGTGCCAGCAGTTACGGGGGCCACAATGAGCAGTTCTTC	CASSYGGHNEQFF
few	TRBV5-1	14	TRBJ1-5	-	TGCGCCAGCAGCTTGGGAGGGTCGGGTCAGCCCCAGCATTTT	CASSLGGSGQPQHF
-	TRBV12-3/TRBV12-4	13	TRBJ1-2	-	TGTGCCAGCAGTTTTGGGGGCCCCTATGGCTACACCTTC	CASSFGGPYGYTF
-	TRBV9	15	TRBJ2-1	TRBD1	TGTGCCAGCAGCCTCACAGGGGGCTCCTACAATGAGCAGTTCTTC	CASSLTGGSYNEQFF
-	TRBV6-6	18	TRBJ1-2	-	TGTGCCAGCAGTCCAACGACAGAGCCTAGCGTCAAAGCCGGGGGCTACACCTTC	CASSPTTEPSVKAGGYTF
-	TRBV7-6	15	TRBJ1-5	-	TGTGCCAGCAGCTTAATCGCTAATAGCAATCAGCCCCAGCATTTT	CASSLIANSNQPQHF
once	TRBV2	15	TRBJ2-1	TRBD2	TGTGCCAGCAGTGGCCTAGCGGGGAGTGGTAATGAGCAGTTCTTC	CASSGLAGSGNEQFF
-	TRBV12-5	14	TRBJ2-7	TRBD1	TGTGCTAGTGGTTTGGGGACAGGGGCATGGGAGCAGTACTTC	CASGLGTGAWEQYF
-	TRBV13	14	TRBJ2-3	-	TGTGCCAGCAGCTTTGGGGGGTACACAGATACGCAGTATTTT	CASSFGGYTDTQYF
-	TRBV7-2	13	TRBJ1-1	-	TGTGCCAGCAGGCGAGAAGTGAACACTGAAGCTTTCTTT	CASRREVNTEAFF
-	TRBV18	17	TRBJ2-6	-	TGTGCCAGCTCAGGGCAGTCCCTCATCTCTGGGGCCAACGTCCTGACTTTC	CASSGQSLISGANVLTF
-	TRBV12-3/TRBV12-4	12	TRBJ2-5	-	TGTGCCAGCAGGCGTGAACAAGAGACCCAGTACTTC	CASRREQETQYF
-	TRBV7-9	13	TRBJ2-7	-	TGTGCCAGCAGCCCGGTAACGAGCTACGAGCAGTACTTC	CASSPVTSYEQYF
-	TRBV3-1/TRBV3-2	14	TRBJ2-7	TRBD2	TGTGCCAGCACCTTGAACAGCGGGGGCTACGAGCAGTACTTC	CASTLNSGGYEQYF
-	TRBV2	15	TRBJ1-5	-	TGTGCCAGCAGTGAAGCTCAGGGGTTGTCTCAGCCCCAGCATTTT	CASSEAQGLSQPQHF
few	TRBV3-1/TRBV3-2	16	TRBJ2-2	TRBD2	TGTGCCAGCAGCCTCCGGACTAGCGGGGCCACCGGGGAGCTGTTTTTT	CASSLRTSGATGELFF
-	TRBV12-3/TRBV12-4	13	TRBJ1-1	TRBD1	TGTGCCAGCACCCAGGGGGTGGTTACTGAAGCTTTCTTT	CASTQGVVTEAFF
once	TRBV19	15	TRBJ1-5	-	TGTGCCAGTAGTATGTCCGACAGGAGCAATCAGCCCCAGCATTTT	CASSMSDRSNQPQHF
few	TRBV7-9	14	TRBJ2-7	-	TGTGCCAGCAGCTCCCCGGTGTTCTCCTACGAGCAGTACTTC	CASSSPVFSYEQYF
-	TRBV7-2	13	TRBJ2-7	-	TGTGCCAGCAGCTTAGCGGAGATATACGAGCAGTACTTC	CASSLAEIYEQYF
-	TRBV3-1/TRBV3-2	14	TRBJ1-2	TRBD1	TGTGCCAGCAGCTACCTGACAGGGGGATATGGCTACACCTTC	CASSYLTGGYGYTF
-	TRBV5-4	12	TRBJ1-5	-	TGTGCCAGCAGCTTTGGGGGGCAGCCCCAGCATTTT	CASSFGGQPQHF
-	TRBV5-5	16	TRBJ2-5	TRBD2	TGTGCCAGCAGCTTGTTAATAGCGGGGGGCCAAGAGACCCAGTACTTC	CASSLLIAGGQETQYF
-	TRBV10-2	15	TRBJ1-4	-	TGCGCCAGCAGTTTACGGTCCAACGAAAATGAAAAACTGTTTTTT	CASSLRSNENEKLFF
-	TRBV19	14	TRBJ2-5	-	TGTGCCAGTACCTCCACGGACAGATTCGAGACCCAGTACTTC	CASTSTDRFETQYF
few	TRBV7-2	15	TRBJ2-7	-	TGTGCCAGCAGCTTAGGGTACGAGGGAACCTACGAGCAGTACTTC	CASSLGYEGTYEQYF
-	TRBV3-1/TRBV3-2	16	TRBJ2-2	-	TGTGCCAGCAGCCATACGGTGGGGGGTGGCACCGGGGAGCTGTTTTTT	CASSHTVGGGTGELFF
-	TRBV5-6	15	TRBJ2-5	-	TGTGCCAGCAGCTCGTTGCAGGGCTCCCGGGAGACCCAGTACTTC	CASSSLQGSRETQYF
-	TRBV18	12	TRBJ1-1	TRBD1	TGTGCCAGCTCGGACAGGTACACTGAAGCTTTCTTT	CASSDRYTEAFF
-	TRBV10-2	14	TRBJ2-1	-	TGCGCCAGCAGTGCCCAGCGGCACTACAATGAGCAGTTCTTC	CASSAQRHYNEQFF
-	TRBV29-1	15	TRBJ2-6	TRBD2	TGCAGCGTTAGCGGGGAGGACTCTGGGGCCAACGTCCTGACTTTC	CSVSGEDSGANVLTF
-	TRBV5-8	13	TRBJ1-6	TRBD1	TGTGCCAGCAGCCTTACAGGGGCGGCACCCCTCCACTTT	CASSLTGAAPLHF
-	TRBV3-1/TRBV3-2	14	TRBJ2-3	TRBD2	TGTGCCAGCAGCCAAGCCTGGACTAGCGGGGGGATCTATTTT	CASSQAWTSGGIYF
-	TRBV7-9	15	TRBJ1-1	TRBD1	TGTGCCAGCAGCGCCAGGGGGAGAGGATTGGGTGAAGCTTTCTTT	CASSARGRGLGEAFF
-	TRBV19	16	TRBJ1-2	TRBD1	TGTGCCAGTAGTACCAACGGACAGGCCGGGATGGGCGGCTACACCTTC	CASSTNGQAGMGGYTF
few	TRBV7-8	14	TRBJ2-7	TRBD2	TGTGCCAGCAGCCGGATAGCGGGGGACCACGAGCAGTACTTC	CASSRIAGDHEQYF
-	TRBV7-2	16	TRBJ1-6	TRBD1	TGTGCCAGCAGCTTAGGGGGACAGGGGAGACATTCACCCCTCCACTTT	CASSLGGQGRHSPLHF
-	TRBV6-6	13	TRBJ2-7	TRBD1	TGTGCCAGCAGAGGACAGGGGACCTACGAGCAGTACTTC	CASRGQGTYEQYF
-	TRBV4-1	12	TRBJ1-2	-	TGCGCCAGCAGCCTCACAGGACGTGGCTACACCTTC	CASSLTGRGYTF